One TCR beta chain is described in this entry. These data originate in a study of OX40 agonist ivuxolimab in advanced cancers. Whole-study context: Patients with hepatocellular carcinoma, melanoma, renal cell or head and neck cancer made up the dose-escalation patients.

The germline V gene encodes CDR1 MGHDK and CDR2 SYGVNS. This CDR3 spans 16 amino acids. With V trimmed by 6 bases and J by 4 bases, 11 bases remained unmatched. Assay: immunoSEQ multiplex PCR; the TCRdb copy retains only in-frame clones and omits some. This table has some 58,000 clones, around nine tenths appearing once. This specimen consisted of CD4+ or CD8+ T cells sorted from blood, obtained in a trial of the OX40 agonist ivuxolimab. This TCR derives from an adult with an advanced solid tumor such as melanoma, head and neck, liver or kidney cancer. V gene TRBV25-1 combines with J gene TRBJ2-3; 9 bases align to TRBD1. CDR3: CASRSTRDRAADTQYF. CDR3 DNA: TGTGCCAGCAGGTCGACCCGGGACAGGGCCGCAGATACGCAGTATTTT.